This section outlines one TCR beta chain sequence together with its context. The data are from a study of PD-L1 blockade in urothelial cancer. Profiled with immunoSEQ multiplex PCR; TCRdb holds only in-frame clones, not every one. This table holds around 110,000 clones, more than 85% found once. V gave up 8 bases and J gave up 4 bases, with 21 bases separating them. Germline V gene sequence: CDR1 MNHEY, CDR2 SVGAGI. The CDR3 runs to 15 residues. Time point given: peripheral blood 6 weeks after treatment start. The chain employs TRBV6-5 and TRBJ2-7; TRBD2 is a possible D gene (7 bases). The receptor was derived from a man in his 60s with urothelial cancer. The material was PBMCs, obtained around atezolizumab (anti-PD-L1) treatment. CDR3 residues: CASRPGGGSPYEQYF. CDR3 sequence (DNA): TGTGCCAGCCGCCCCGGGGGCGGGAGTCCTTACGAGCAGTACTTC.